This passage covers 11 T cell receptor beta chains from one sample sequenced in a study of regulatory T cells in long-lasting Graves disease. Noted time point: persistent/refractory GD, antithyroid drugs over 5 years with positive TRAb. TCR sequences were obtained from RNA taken from PBMCs. Building the TCR beta libraries relied on iRepertoire HTBI primers, and CDR3 regions underwent Arm-PCR. TCRdb itself ran the multiplex PCR reads through MiXCR, one entry per CDR3 protein. The data show around 400,000 distinct CDR3 sequences, with 20% to 25% seen just once and approximately 28% held by the top ten. This specimen was peripheral blood mononuclear cells (PBMCs), taken when the disease was refractory, from a patient treated with antithyroid drugs. Source of these receptors: a woman aged 40 to 50 with Graves disease.

This clonotype was observed many times. This chain links TRBV12-3 or TRBV12-4 with TRBJ1-1, with D tentatively TRBD1 (5 bases). V gave up 7 bases and J gave up 2 bases, with 17 bases separating them. The CDR3 runs 15 residues. The CDR3 protein is CASTSRGLVNTEAFF. The CDR3 nucleotides are TGTGCCAGCACCTCGCGGGGGTTGGTAAACACTGAAGCTTTCTTT.

A few counts support this clonotype. The chain employs TRBV12-3 or TRBV12-4 and TRBJ1-2; 9 nucleotides line up with TRBD1. CDR3 size: 15 residues. Trimming at V came to 5 bases and at J to 0 bases, leaving 4 bases not matched to a gene. The CDR3 region is CASSTYRGPNYGYTF. CDR3 coding DNA: TGTGCCAGCAGTACGTACAGGGGGCCTAACTATGGCTACACCTTC.

The sample holds many counts of this clonotype. J is TRBJ1-4 and V is TRBV28, with unresolved D. Germline V gene lookup returns CDR1 MDHEN and CDR2 SYDVKM. V was pared by 4 bases and J by 8 bases, with 17 bases between. This CDR3 comprises 15 residues. This chain's CDR3 is CASSYDTGTGEKLFF. The CDR3 nucleotides are TGTGCCAGCAGTTACGACACGGGAACGGGAGAAAAACTGTTTTTT.

This clonotype has a handful of counts. The rearrangement joins TRBV5-5 to TRBJ2-2; D gene uncertain. The germline CDR1 and CDR2 sequences are SGHKS and YYEKEE (reference sequence). The CDR3 is 12 amino acids. V was shortened by 2 bases and J by 7 bases, with 6 bases between the two germline ends. This chain's CDR3 is CASSFNYGELFF. CDR3 sequence (DNA): TGTGCCAGCAGCTTCAACTACGGGGAGCTGTTTTTT.

The chain uses TRBV2 and TRBJ2-3, with 8 bases identical to TRBD2. The length of the CDR3 is 17 residues. V trimming: 7 bases; J trimming: 0 bases; junction bases outside the gene matches: 12. CDR1 is SNHLY, CDR2 FYNNEI, per germline. The CDR3 DNA reads TGTGCCAGCATGGTAGCGGGGTCCCGTTTTAGCACAGATACGCAGTATTTT. It translates to CASMVAGSRFSTDTQYF.

This clonotype occurred many times. The rearrangement uses TRBV7-6 and TRBJ2-7; D may match TRBD1 or TRBD2 (5 bases each). The CDR3 consists of 12 residues. CDR1 SGHVS and CDR2 FNYEAQ come from the germline V gene. The ends were cut back, 2 bases at V and 7 bases at J, with 9 bases in the middle. The CDR3 bases are TGTGCCAGCAGCTTAATTGGGACGGAGCAGTACTTC. Translation gives CASSLIGTEQYF.

This clonotype was found many times. The chain is built from TRBV2 and TRBJ2-7; D is perhaps TRBD1 (6 bases). Between the trimmed V and J ends, which lost 7 bases and 0 bases, there was a span of 7 bases. Germline V lookup: CDR1 SNHLY, CDR2 FYNNEI. The CDR3 covers 12 residues. CDR3 DNA: TGTGCCAGCACCAGGGGCTCCTACGAGCAGTACTTC. Translation gives CASTRGSYEQYF.

This clonotype was seen a few times. The chain employs TRBV6-2 or TRBV6-3 and TRBJ1-1; D unresolved. CDR1 and CDR2 (germline): MNHEY, SVGEGT. Trimming left V 2 bases short and J 6 bases short, with 4 bases between. The CDR3 runs 11 residues. Here the CDR3 reads CASSYRAEAFF. The CDR3 region has the DNA TGTGCCAGCAGTTACAGGGCTGAAGCTTTCTTT.

This clonotype was detected ten times or more. This chain connects TRBV28 to TRBJ2-7, with TRBD1 matching 7 bases. With V trimmed by 5 bases and J by 2 bases, 9 bases remained unmatched. There are 15 residues in the CDR3. The germline V gene encodes CDR1 MDHEN and CDR2 SYDVKM. The CDR3 region has the DNA TGTGCCAGCAGTACCCCCCAGGGGGTCGCCTACGAGCAGTACTTC. Encoded protein: CASSTPQGVAYEQYF.

This clonotype was seen only a few times. The rearrangement joins TRBV10-2 to TRBJ2-7, with D possibly TRBD2 on 6 matching bases. This CDR3 spans 15 amino acids. Between the trimmed V and J ends, which lost 2 bases and 3 bases, there was a span of 14 bases. Looked up from germline, CDR1 is WSHSY and CDR2 is SAAADI. The CDR3 is CASSEPGLEIYEQYF. For the CDR3, the DNA is TGCGCCAGCAGTGAGCCGGGACTTGAAATCTACGAGCAGTACTTC.

The V gene is TRBV6-1, the J gene TRBJ2-2; D is possibly TRBD1 or TRBD2 (6 bases each). V was trimmed by 6 bases and J by 2 bases, leaving 16 bases between them. CDR3 length: 16 residues. Germline CDR1 reads MNHNS; CDR2 reads SASEGT. In DNA form, the CDR3 reads TGTGCCAGCAGCCCTTTTCGGGGGCCTAACACCGGGGAGCTGTTTTTT. This codes for CASSPFRGPNTGELFF.